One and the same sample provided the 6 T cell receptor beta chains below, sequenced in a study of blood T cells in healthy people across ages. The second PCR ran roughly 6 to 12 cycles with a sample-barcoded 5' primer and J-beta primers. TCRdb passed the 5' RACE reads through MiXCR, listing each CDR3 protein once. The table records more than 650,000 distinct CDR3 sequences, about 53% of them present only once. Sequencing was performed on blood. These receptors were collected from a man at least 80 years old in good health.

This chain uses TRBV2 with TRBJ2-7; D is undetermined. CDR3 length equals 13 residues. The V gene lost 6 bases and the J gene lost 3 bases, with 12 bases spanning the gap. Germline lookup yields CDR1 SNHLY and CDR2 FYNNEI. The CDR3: CASSSALGYEQYF. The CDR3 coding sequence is TGTGCCAGCAGCTCAGCACTTGGCTACGAGCAGTACTTC.

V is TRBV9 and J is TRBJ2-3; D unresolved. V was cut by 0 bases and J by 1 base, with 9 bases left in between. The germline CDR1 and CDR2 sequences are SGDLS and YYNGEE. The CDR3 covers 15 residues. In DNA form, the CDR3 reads TGTGCCAGCAGCGTAGAGGCGCTACGCACAGATACGCAGTATTTT. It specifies CASSVEALRTDTQYF.

CDR3 nucleotide sequence: TGTGCCAGCAGCCAAGGGGGGCGCGGCACTGAAGCTTTCTTT. It yields the protein CASSQGGRGTEAFF. The rearrangement links TRBV3-1 to TRBJ1-1; perhaps TRBD1 as D (6 bases). This CDR3 is built from 14 residues. V was shortened by 1 base and J by 4 bases, with 10 bases between the two germline ends. Germline V lookup: CDR1 LGHDT, CDR2 YNNKEL (reference sequence).

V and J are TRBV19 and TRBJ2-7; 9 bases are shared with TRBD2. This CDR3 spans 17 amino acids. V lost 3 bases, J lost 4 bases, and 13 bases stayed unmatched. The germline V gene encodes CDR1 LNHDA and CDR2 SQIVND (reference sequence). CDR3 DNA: TGTGCCAGTAGTATGGCCCAAGGAGGTAGCGGGAGATACGAGCAGTACTTC. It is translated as CASSMAQGGSGRYEQYF.

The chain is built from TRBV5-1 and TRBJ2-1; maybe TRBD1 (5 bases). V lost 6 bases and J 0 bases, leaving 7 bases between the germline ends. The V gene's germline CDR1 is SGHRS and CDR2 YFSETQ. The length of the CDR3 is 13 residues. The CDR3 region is CASNRSSYNEQFF. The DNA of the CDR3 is TGCGCCAGCAACAGGAGCTCCTACAATGAGCAGTTCTTC. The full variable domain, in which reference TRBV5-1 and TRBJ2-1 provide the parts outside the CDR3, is KAGVTQTPRYLIKTRGQQVTLSCSPISGHRSVSWYQQTPGQGLQFLFEYFSETQRNKGNFPGRFSGRQFSNSRSEMNVSTLELGDSALYLCASNRSSYNEQFFGPGTRLTVL.

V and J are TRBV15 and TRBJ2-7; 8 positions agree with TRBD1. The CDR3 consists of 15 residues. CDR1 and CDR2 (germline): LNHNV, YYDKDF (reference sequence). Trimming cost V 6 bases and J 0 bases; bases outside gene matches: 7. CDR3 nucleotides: TGTGCCACCAGTAGGGACAGGCAGAACTCCTACGAGCAGTACTTC. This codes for CATSRDRQNSYEQYF. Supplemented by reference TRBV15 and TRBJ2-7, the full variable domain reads DAMVIQNPRYQVTQFGKPVTLSCSQTLNHNVMYWYQQKSSQAPKLLFHYYDKDFNNEADTPDNFQSRRPNTSFCFLDIRSPGLGDTAMYLCATSRDRQNSYEQYFGPGTRLTVT.